In its sample, the clone carrying this TCR beta chain was seen once. The sample belongs to a study of blood T cell repertoires in COVID-19. Study as a whole: Samples came from the United States, Italy and Spain, spanning acute and convalescent COVID-19. PBMCs, B-cell-depleted T cells, or T cells were the source of the cDNA or gDNA that made up the material.

Per the original data handling: From reference gene primer amplification, estimates of nucleated cell counts were derived. Measured with immunoSEQ multiplex PCR; TCRdb has only the in-frame clones, and not every one. That table is the source of V, J and clone size, and D and trimming were worked out from the DNA. The sample lists about 130,000 clones, almost 70% occurring once. Sequencing was performed on peripheral blood. The receptor comes from a woman between 65 and 79 years old with acute or convalescent COVID-19.

The CDR3 reads CASSETSNQPQHF. In DNA, the CDR3 is TGTGCCAGCAGTGAAACAAGCAATCAGCCCCAGCATTTT. This chain links TRBV6-1 with TRBJ1-5; no clear D. Trimming stripped 2 bases from V and 1 base from J, with 3 bases between. The germline gives CDR1 MNHNS, CDR2 SASEGT. This CDR3 has 13 amino acids.